The present T cell receptor beta chain was sequenced within a study of T cell responses to AZD1222 COVID-19 vaccine. The table came from immunoSEQ multiplex PCR; TCRdb's copy has only in-frame clones and leaves some out. The table lists under 130,000 clones, around 94% of them singletons. This CDR3 is built from 14 residues. CDR1 LNHDA and CDR2 SQIVND come from the germline V gene (reference sequence). Deletions cut 7 bases from V and 1 base from J, with 13 bases between. Sequences were derived from peripheral blood, sampled on day 0 of AZD1222 vaccination. The V gene is TRBV19, the J gene TRBJ1-1; D is unresolved. The receptor comes from an adult in good health. The CDR3 reads CASTPGWGNTEAFF. In DNA, the CDR3 is TGTGCCAGTACCCCTGGGTGGGGGAACACTGAAGCTTTCTTT.